The 10 T cell receptor beta chains presented below share a single source sample, sequenced in a study of control samples from healthy donors and cancer patients. Measured with immunoSEQ multiplex PCR; TCRdb has only the in-frame clones, and not every one. The sample lists some 74,000 clones; less than 95% were seen once. Sequenced input: blood. Receptors originate from a woman aged 30 to 39 in good health.

The chain has TRBV7-6 and TRBJ1-1; 7 bases are shared with TRBD1. The germline V gene has CDR1 SGHVS and CDR2 FNYEAQ. CDR3 length: 13 residues. The J segment lost 4 bases and the V segment lost 5 bases, leaving 4 bases of the junction unmatched. CDR3 DNA sequence: TGTGCCAGCAGCCAGAACAGGGGCACTGAAGCTTTCTTT. As protein: CASSQNRGTEAFF.

The J gene is TRBJ1-6, the V gene TRBV20-1; 8 positions match TRBD1. This CDR3 spans 15 amino acids. Trimming removed 3 bases from V and 10 bases from J; junction bases left unmatched: 11. The germline gives CDR1 DFQATT, CDR2 SNEGSKA (reference sequence). The CDR3 bases are TGCAGTGCTAGTAATACCAGGACAGGGCTATCACCCCTCCACTTT. Translated: CSASNTRTGLSPLHF.

The chain couples TRBV15 to TRBJ1-1; the match to TRBD1 covers 9 bases. With V trimmed by 6 bases and J by 3 bases, 8 bases remained unmatched. Germline V gene lookup returns CDR1 LNHNV and CDR2 YYDKDF (reference sequence). The CDR3 runs 15 residues. DNA for the CDR3: TGTGCCACCAGGACGCGACAGGGGGGAGACACTGAAGCTTTCTTT. This sequence encodes CATRTRQGGDTEAFF.

V usage is TRBV27 and J usage is TRBJ1-1; the match to TRBD1 covers 8 bases. The CDR3 is made up of 15 amino acids. The V gene's germline CDR1 is MNHEY and CDR2 SMNVEV (reference sequence). J gave up 6 bases and V 4 bases, and 10 bases lay outside the gene matches. The CDR3 is CASSSTGAIGAEAFF. CDR3 nucleotide sequence: TGTGCCAGCAGTTCGACAGGGGCCATAGGGGCTGAAGCTTTCTTT.

The chain employs TRBV5-4 and TRBJ1-2, with D uncertain. CDR1 and CDR2 (germline): SGHNT, YYREEE (reference sequence). The CDR3 runs 16 residues. V lost 0 bases to trimming and J lost 7 bases, with 19 bases between them. Here the CDR3 reads CASSLGGRGSQGGYTF. CDR3 sequence (DNA): TGTGCCAGCAGCTTGGGGGGTCGAGGGAGTCAAGGTGGCTACACCTTC.

The rearrangement links TRBV11-3 to TRBJ1-2; D possibly corresponds to TRBD1 (6 bases). This CDR3 comprises 13 residues. Germline CDR1 SGHNT, CDR2 YENEEA. The V gene lost 1 base and the J gene lost 4 bases, with 7 bases spanning the gap. In DNA form, the CDR3 reads TGTGCCAGCAGCTTAGGAGGGGGCTATGGCTACACCTTC. This encodes CASSLGGGYGYTF.

CDR3 nucleotide sequence: TGCGCCAGCAGCCAAGGGGGCCTCGCGGGTTATGGCTACACCTTC. Its protein product is CASSQGGLAGYGYTF. This chain links TRBV4-1 with TRBJ1-2; D may be TRBD1 (5 bases). This CDR3 has 15 residues. The V end was cut by 1 base, the J end by 5 bases, with 14 bases between. CDR1 is MGHRA and CDR2 is YSYEKL in the germline V gene.

The chain employs TRBV6-5 and TRBJ2-5; the D gene could be TRBD1 or TRBD2 (6 bases each). Germline V CDR1 and CDR2: MNHEY, SVGAGI. Trimming removed 5 bases at V and 13 bases at J, with 23 bases between. CDR3 size: 14 residues. DNA for the CDR3: TGTGCCAGCAGTCGGGGGACACCACCAACCCCCTGGTACTTC. It yields the protein CASSRGTPPTPWYF.

The chain combines TRBV4-1 with TRBJ1-1, with 11 bases fitting TRBD1. Germline V gene lookup returns CDR1 MGHRA and CDR2 YSYEKL. The CDR3 sequence is 19 residues long. The V segment lost 0 bases and the J segment 0 bases; nucleotides outside the gene matches: 9. The CDR3 is CASSQDGDRGWVMNTEAFF. The CDR3 DNA sequence: TGCGCCAGCAGCCAAGATGGGGACAGGGGGTGGGTAATGAACACTGAAGCTTTCTTT.

V gene TRBV5-4 combines with J gene TRBJ2-1; D tentatively fits TRBD1 or TRBD2 (5 bases each). CDR1 SGHNT and CDR2 YYREEE come from the germline V gene (reference sequence). The CDR3 contains 16 residues. V gave up 3 bases and J gave up 5 bases, with 18 bases separating them. The CDR3 reads CASSWAAGTRDNEQFF. In DNA form, the CDR3 reads TGTGCCAGCAGCTGGGCCGCCGGGACCAGGGACAATGAGCAGTTCTTC.